This TCR beta chain appears in the sequencing data of a study of regulatory T cells in long-lasting Graves disease. Study outcomes and limitations: Persistent disease was characterized by preferential usage of TRBV28, TRBJ1-2 and TRBJ2-5. Blood alone, not thyroid tissue, was studied. Between persistent patients, more than 2,500 public clonotypes were shared, exceeding the approximately 990 shared between new patients.

This CDR3 spans 15 amino acids. In germline, CDR1 is SGHKS, CDR2 YYEKEE (reference sequence). The ends were cut back, 6 bases at V and 3 bases at J, with 17 bases in the middle. Building the TCR beta libraries relied on iRepertoire HTBI primers, and CDR3 regions underwent Arm-PCR. Using its own MiXCR run on the multiplex PCR reads, TCRdb lists one record per CDR3 protein. The sample has hundreds of thousands of distinct CDR3 sequences, about 16% seen once. Documented time point: newly diagnosed GD, antithyroid drugs for less than 3 months. Preparation of the TCR library used RNA extracted from PBMCs. This clonotype has at least ten counts. Its target is unknown. The sample was also linked to a second study, of T cells in Graves' hyperthyroidism and ophthalmopathy. That source adds: Researchers ran a first-round RT-PCR on the TCR CDR3 using the HTBI primer set.

The material was peripheral blood mononuclear cells (PBMCs), obtained at new diagnosis, from a patient treated with antithyroid drugs. This sequence joins TRBV5-5 and TRBJ2-3, with D possibly being TRBD2 (5 bases). The sequence was obtained from a woman aged 35-65 years with Graves disease. CDR3 DNA sequence: TGTGCCAGCAAAAAGGCAGACGGGATAACAGATACGCAGTATTTT. It codes for CASKKADGITDTQYF.